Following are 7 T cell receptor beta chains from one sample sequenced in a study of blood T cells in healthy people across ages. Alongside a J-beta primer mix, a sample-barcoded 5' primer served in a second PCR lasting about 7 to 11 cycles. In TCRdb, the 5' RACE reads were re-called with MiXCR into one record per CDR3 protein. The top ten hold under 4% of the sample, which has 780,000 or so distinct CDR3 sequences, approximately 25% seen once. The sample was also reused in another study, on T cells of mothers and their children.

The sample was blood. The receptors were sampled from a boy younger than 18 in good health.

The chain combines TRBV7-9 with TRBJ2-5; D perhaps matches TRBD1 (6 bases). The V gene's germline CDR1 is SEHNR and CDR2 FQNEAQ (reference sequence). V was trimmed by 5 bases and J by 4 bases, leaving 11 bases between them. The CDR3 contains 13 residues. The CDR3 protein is CASSPKDRETQYF. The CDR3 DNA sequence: TGTGCCAGCAGCCCCAAGGACAGAGAGACCCAGTACTTC.

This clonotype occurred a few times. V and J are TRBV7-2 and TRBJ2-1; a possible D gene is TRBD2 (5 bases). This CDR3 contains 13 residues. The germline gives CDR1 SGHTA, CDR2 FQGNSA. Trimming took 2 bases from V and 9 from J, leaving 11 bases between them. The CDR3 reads CASSLILAGEQFF. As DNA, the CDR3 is TGTGCCAGCAGCTTAATTCTAGCTGGTGAGCAGTTCTTC.

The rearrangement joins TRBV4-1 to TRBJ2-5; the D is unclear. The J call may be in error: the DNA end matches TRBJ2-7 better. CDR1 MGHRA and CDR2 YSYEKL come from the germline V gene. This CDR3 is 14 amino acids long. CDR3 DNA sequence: TGCGCCAGCAGCCAAGTGGCACACCTCTACGAGCAGTACTTC. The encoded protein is CASSQVAHLYEQYF.

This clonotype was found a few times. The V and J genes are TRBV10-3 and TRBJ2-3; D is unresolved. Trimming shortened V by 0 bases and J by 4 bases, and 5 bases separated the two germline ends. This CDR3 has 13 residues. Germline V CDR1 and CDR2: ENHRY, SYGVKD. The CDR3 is CAISESYADTQYF. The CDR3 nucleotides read TGTGCCATCAGTGAGTCATACGCAGATACGCAGTATTTT.

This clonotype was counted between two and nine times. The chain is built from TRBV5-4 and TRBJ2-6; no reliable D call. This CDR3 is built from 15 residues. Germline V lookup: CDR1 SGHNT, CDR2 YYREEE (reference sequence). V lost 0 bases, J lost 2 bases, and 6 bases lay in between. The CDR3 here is CASSLGLTGANVLTF. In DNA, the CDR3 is TGTGCCAGCAGCTTGGGGCTAACTGGGGCCAACGTCCTGACTTTC. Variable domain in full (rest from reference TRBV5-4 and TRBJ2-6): ETGVTQSPTHLIKTRGQQVTLRCSSQSGHNTVSWYQQALGQGPQFIFQYYREEENGRGNFPPRFSGLQFPNYSSELNVNALELDDSALYLCASSLGLTGANVLTFGAGSRLTVL.

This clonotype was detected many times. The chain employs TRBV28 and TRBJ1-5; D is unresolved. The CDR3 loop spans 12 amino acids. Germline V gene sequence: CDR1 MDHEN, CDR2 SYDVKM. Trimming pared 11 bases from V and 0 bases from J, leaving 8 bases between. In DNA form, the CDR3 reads TGTGCCTCAGCTCTTAGCAATCAGCCCCAGCATTTT. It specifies CASALSNQPQHF. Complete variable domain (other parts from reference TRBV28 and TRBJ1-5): DVKVTQSSRYLVKRTGEKVFLECVQDMDHENMFWYRQDPGLGLRLIYFSYDVKMKEKGDIPEGYSVSREKKERFSLILESASTNQTSMYLCASALSNQPQHFGDGTRLSIL.

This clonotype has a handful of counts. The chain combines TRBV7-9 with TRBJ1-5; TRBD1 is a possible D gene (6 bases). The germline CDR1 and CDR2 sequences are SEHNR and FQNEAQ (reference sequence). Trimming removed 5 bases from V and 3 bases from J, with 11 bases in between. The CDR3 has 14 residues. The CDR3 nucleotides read TGTGCCAGCAGCCCGGACAGTTACAATCAGCCCCAGCATTTT. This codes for CASSPDSYNQPQHF. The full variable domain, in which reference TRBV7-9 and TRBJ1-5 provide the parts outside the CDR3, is DTGVSQNPRHKITKRGQNVTFRCDPISEHNRLYWYRQTLGQGPEFLTYFQNEAQLEKSRLLSDRFSAERPKGSFSTLEIQRTEQGDSAMYLCASSPDSYNQPQHFGDGTRLSIL.